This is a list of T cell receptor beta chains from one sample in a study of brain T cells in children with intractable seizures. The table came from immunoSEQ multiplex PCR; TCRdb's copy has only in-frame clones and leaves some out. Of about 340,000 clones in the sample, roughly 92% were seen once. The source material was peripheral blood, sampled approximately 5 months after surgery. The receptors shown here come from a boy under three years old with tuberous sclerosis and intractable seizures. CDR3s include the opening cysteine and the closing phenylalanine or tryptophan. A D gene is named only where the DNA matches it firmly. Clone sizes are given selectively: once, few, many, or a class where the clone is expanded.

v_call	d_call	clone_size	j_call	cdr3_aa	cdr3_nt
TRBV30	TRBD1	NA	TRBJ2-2	CAWTLQGAYDRELFF	TGTGCCTGGACGCTCCAGGGGGCTTATGACCGGGAGCTGTTTTTT
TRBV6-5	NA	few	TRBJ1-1	CASSYRSLNTEAFF	TGTGCCAGCAGTTATAGGTCCCTGAACACTGAAGCTTTCTTT
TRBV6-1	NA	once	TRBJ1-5	CASSEAPGQHNQPQHF	TGTGCCAGCAGTGAAGCCCCCGGACAACACAATCAGCCCCAGCATTTT
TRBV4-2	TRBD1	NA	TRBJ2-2	CASSHAGTGRYAGELFF	TGTGCCAGCAGCCACGCCGGGACAGGGAGATACGCCGGGGAGCTGTTTTTT
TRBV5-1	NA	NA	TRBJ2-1	CASSLAGSGWHEQFF	TGCGCCAGCAGCTTGGCCGGCTCAGGTTGGCATGAGCAGTTCTTC
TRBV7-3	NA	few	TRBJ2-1	CASSPTSSYNEQFF	TGTGCCAGCAGCCCCACGAGCTCCTACAATGAGCAGTTCTTC
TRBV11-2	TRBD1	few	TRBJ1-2	CASSSGDRGGYTF	TGTGCCAGCAGCTCCGGCGACAGGGGTGGCTACACCTTC
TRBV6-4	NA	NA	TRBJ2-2	CASRKRGREGELFF	TGTGCCAGCAGAAAAAGGGGAAGGGAAGGGGAGCTGTTTTTT
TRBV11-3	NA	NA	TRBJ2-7	CASSLDLWGSGEQYF	TGTGCCAGCAGCTTAGATCTTTGGGGGAGCGGGGAGCAGTACTTC
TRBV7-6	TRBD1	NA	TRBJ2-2	CASSATGPNTGELFF	TGTGCCAGCAGCGCGACAGGGCCGAACACCGGGGAGCTGTTTTTT